The TCR beta chain described here comes from a study of tumor-infiltrating lymphocytes in primary liver carcinoma. Study-level results: Tumor-blood pairs (like tumor-adjacent pairs) overlapped less than tumor region pairs did.

TCR beta cDNA was prepared out of roughly 0.45 ug total RNA by means of a constant-region primer. Amplification in three nested multiplex PCR rounds with slightly modified ARM-PCR gave rise to TCR beta libraries. TRBV1-TRBV30 forward primers paired with a C-beta reverse primer drove the first two PCR rounds, about 9 cycles each. Using its own MiXCR run on the multiplex PCR reads, TCRdb lists one record per CDR3 protein. The data contain around 170,000 distinct CDR3 sequences, about 55% of them singletons. Inclusive of both ends, the CDR3 amounts to 21 amino acids. CDR1 and CDR2 from the germline V gene are SGHAT and FQNNGV. In regard to this clonotype: Its specificity is not known. The DNA is left out, because the CDR3 cannot be placed on it with certainty; the CDR3 is given as TCRdb lists it.

In addition to blood RNA drawn from unsorted whole blood, germline DNA was extracted. The patients, who had chronic HBV infection, were treatment-naive (untreated). The sequencing input was peripheral blood. This receptor was obtained from a man aged 35 to 55 with primary liver carcinoma and hepatitis B virus infection. This chain uses TRBV11-2 with TRBJ2-1; the D call in the table, TRBD2, was not verified against the DNA. CDR3 sequence reads: CASSFYICSARDGLGSNEQFF.